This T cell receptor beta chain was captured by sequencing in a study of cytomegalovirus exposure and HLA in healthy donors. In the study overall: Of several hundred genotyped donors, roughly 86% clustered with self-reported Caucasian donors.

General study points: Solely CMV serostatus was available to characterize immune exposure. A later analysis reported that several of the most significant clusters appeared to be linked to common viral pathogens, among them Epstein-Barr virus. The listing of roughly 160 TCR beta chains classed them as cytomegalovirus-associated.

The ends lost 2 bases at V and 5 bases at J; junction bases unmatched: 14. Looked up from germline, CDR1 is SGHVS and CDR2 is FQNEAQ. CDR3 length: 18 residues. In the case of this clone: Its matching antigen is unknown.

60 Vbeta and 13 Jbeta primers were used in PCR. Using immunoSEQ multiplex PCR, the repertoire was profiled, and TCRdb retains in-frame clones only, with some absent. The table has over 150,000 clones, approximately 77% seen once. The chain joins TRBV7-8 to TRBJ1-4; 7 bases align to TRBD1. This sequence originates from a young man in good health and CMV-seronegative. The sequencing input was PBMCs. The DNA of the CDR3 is TGTGCCAGCAGCTTACGGTGGGGGTTGAGGGGGCAGAATGAAAAACTGTTTTTT. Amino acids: CASSLRWGLRGQNEKLFF.